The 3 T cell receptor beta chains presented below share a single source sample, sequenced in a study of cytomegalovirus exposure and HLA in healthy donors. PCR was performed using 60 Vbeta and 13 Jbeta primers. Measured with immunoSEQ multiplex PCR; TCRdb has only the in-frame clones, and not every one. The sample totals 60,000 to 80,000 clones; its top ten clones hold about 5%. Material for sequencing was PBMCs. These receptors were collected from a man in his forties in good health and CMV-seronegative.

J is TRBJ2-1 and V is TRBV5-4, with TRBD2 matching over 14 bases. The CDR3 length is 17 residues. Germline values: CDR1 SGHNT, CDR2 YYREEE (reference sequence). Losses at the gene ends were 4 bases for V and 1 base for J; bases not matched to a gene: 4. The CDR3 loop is CASSTGLAGDSYNEQFF. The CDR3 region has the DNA TGTGCCAGCAGCACGGGACTAGCGGGGGATTCCTACAATGAGCAGTTCTTC.

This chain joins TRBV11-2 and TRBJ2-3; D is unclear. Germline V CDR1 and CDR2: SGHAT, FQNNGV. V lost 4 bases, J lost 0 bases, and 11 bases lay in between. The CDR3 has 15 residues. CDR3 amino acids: CASSSSPTSTDTQYF. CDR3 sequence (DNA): TGTGCCAGCAGCTCTTCCCCCACTAGCACAGATACGCAGTATTTT.

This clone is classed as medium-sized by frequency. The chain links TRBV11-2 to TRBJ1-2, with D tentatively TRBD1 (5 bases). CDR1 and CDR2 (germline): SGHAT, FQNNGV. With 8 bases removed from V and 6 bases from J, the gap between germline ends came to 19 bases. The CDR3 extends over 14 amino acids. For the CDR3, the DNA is TGTGCCAGCGCGCTCACGTCCACGGGGGATGGCTACACCTTC. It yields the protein CASALTSTGDGYTF.